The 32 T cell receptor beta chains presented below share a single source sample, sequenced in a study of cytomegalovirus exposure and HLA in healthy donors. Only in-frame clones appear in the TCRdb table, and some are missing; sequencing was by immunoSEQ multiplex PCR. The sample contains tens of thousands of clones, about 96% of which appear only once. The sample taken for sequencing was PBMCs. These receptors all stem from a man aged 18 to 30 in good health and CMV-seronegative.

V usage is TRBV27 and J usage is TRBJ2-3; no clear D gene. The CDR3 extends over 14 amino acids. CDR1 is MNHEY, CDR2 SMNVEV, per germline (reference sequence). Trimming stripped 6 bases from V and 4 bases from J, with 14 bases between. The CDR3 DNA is TGTGCCAGCAGACCGACACGCGAGCCAGATACGCAGTATTTT. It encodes CASRPTREPDTQYF.

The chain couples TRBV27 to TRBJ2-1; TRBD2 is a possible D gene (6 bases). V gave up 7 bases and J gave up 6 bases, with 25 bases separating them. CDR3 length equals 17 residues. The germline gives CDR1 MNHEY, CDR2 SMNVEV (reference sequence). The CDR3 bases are TGTGCCAGCACCGCGGTCAGGGAGCGGCTAGCGAGCAATGAGCAGTTCTTC. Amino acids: CASTAVRERLASNEQFF.

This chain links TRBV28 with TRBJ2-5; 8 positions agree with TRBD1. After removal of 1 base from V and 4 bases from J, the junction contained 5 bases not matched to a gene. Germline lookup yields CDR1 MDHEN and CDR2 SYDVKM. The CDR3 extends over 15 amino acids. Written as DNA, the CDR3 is TGTGCCAGCAGTTTATTCGCAGGGGGCAGAGAGACCCAGTACTTC. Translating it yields CASSLFAGGRETQYF.

The CDR3 nucleotides read TGTGCCAGCAGCTCTCCACAAGCTAGCGCCAACTACAATGAGCAGTTCTTC. Its protein product is CASSSPQASANYNEQFF. The V call is TRBV7-9, the J call TRBJ2-1, with D possibly matching TRBD2 (6 bases). Germline CDR1 is SEHNR and CDR2 is FQNEAQ (reference sequence). Deletions cut 4 bases from V and 3 bases from J, with 19 bases between. CDR3 length: 17 amino acids.

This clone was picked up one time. CDR3 amino acids: CASSIGGLGYNEQFF. In nucleotides, the CDR3 is TGTGCCAGCAGCATAGGCGGACTCGGCTACAATGAGCAGTTCTTC. V usage is TRBV7-2 and J usage is TRBJ2-1; TRBD2 might be the D (5 bases). With 5 bases removed from V and 3 bases from J, the gap between germline ends came to 14 bases. Germline V gene data show CDR1 as SGHTA and CDR2 as FQGNSA. This CDR3 contains 15 residues.

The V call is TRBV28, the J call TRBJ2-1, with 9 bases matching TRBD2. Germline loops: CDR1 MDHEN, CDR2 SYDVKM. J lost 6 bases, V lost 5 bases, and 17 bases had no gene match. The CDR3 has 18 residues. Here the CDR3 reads CASSLPPPGREGSNEQFF. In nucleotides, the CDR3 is TGTGCCAGCAGTCTCCCCCCGCCGGGGCGGGAGGGATCCAATGAGCAGTTCTTC.

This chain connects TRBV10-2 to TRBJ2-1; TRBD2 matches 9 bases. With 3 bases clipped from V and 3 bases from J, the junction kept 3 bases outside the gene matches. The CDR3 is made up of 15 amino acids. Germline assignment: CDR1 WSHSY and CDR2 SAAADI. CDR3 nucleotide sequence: TGCGCCAGCAGTGAAAGTAGCGGGAGCTACAATGAGCAGTTCTTC. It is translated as CASSESSGSYNEQFF.

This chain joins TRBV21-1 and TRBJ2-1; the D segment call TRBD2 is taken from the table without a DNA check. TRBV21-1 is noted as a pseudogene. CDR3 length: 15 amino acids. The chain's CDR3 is CASSSSSGRGDEQFF. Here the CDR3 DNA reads TGTGCCAGCAGCTCGTCTAGCGGGAGAGGGGATGAGCAGTTCTTC.

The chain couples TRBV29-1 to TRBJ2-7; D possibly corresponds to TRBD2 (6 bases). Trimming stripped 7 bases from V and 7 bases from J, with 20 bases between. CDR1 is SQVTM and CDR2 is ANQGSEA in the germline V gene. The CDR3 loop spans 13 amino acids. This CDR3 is CSATRAVGGEQYF. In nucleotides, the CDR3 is TGCAGCGCAACCCGTGCAGTCGGGGGAGAGCAGTACTTC.

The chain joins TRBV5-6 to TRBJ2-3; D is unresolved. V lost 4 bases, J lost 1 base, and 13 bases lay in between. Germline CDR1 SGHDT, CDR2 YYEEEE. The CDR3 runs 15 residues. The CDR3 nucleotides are TGTGCCAGCAGCCCCACTGCGCTCCGCACAGATACGCAGTATTTT. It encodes CASSPTALRTDTQYF.

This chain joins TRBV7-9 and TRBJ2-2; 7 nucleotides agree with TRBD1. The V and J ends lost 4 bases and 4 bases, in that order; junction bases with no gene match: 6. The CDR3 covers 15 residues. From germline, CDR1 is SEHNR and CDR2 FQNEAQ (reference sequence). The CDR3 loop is CASSSQTGPTGELFF. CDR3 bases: TGTGCCAGCAGCTCGCAGACAGGGCCCACCGGGGAGCTGTTTTTT.

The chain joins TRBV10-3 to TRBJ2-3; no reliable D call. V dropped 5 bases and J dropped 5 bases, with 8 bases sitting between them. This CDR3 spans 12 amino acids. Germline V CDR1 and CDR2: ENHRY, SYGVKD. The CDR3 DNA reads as TGTGCCATCAGTAGCGACCAAGATACGCAGTATTTT. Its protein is CAISSDQDTQYF.

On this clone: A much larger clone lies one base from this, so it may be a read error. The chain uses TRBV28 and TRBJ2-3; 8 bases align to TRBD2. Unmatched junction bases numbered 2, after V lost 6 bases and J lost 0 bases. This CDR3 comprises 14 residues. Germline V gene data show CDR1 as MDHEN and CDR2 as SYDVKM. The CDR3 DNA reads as TGTGCCAGCAGAGCTAGCGGGAGCACAGATACGCAGTATTTT. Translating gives CASRASGSTDTQYF.

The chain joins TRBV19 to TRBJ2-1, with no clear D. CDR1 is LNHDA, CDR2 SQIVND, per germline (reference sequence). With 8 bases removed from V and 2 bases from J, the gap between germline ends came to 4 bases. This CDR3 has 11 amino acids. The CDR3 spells CASLAYNEQFF. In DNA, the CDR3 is TGTGCCAGTCTAGCCTACAATGAGCAGTTCTTC. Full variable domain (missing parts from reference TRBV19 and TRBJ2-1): DGGITQSPKYLFRKEGQNVTLSCEQNLNHDAMYWYRQDPGQGLRLIYYSQIVNDFQKGDIAEGYSVSREKKESFPLTVTSAQKNPTAFYLCASLAYNEQFFGPGTRLTVL.

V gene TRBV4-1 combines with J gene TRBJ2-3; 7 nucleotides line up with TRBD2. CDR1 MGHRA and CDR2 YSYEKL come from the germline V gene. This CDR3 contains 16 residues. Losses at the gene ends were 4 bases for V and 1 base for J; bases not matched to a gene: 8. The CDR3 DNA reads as TGCGCCAGCAGCCGATCTACCCTAGCGGGCACAGATACGCAGTATTTT. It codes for CASSRSTLAGTDTQYF.

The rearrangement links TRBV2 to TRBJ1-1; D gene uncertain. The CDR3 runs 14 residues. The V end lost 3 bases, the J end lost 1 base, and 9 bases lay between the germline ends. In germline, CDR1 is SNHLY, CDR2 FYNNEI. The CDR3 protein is CASSEGGRNTEAFF. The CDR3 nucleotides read TGTGCCAGCAGTGAGGGAGGCCGGAACACTGAAGCTTTCTTT.

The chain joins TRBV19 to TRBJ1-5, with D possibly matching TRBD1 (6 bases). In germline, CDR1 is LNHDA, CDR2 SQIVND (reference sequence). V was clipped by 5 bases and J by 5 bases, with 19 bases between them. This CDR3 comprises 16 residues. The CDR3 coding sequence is TGTGCCAGTAGTCCCAGGGGAATAAGCCGTTATCAGCCCCAGCATTTT. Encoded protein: CASSPRGISRYQPQHF.

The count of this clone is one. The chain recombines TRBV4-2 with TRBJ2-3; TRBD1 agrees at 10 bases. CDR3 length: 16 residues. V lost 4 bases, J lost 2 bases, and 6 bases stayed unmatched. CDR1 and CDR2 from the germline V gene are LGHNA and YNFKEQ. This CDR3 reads CASSPEGTGATDTQYF. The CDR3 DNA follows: TGTGCCAGCAGCCCAGAAGGGACAGGGGCCACAGATACGCAGTATTTT.

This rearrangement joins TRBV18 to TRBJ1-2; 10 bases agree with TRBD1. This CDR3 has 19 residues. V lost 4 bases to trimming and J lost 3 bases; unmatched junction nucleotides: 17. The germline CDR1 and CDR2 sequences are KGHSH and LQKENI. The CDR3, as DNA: TGTGCCAGCTCACTAACAAGACCGAGACGACAGGGGGCTGACTATGGCTACACCTTC. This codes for CASSLTRPRRQGADYGYTF.

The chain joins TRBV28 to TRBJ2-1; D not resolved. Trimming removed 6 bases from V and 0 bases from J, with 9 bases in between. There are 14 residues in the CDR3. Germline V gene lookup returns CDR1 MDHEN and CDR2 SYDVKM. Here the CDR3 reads CASSRHSSYNEQFF. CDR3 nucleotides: TGTGCCAGCAGCAGACATAGCTCCTACAATGAGCAGTTCTTC. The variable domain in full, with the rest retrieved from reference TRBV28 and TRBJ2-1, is DVKVTQSSRYLVKRTGEKVFLECVQDMDHENMFWYRQDPGLGLRLIYFSYDVKMKEKGDIPEGYSVSREKKERFSLILESASTNQTSMYLCASSRHSSYNEQFFGPGTRLTVL.

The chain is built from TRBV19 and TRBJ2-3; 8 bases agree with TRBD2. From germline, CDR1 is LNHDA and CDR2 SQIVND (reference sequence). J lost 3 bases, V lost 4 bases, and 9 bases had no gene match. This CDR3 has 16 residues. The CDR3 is CASSRLAGLITDTQYF. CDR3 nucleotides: TGTGCCAGTAGTAGGCTAGCGGGTCTGATAACAGATACGCAGTATTTT.

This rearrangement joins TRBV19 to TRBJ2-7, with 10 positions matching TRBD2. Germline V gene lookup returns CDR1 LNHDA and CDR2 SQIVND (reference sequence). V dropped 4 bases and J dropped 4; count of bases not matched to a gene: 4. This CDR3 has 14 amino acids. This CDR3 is CASSTLAGKYEQYF. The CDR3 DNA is TGTGCCAGTAGTACACTAGCGGGAAAGTACGAGCAGTACTTC.

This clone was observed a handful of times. CDR3 residues: CASSDRLAGNSYEQYF. The CDR3, as DNA: TGCGCCAGCAGCGACAGATTAGCGGGTAACTCCTACGAGCAGTACTTC. The V call is TRBV10-1, the J call TRBJ2-7; 7 bases line up with TRBD2. The CDR3 loop spans 16 amino acids. Germline V gives CDR1 WNHNN, CDR2 SYGVQD (reference sequence). The V gene end was trimmed by 6 bases and the J gene end by 0 bases; junction bases not matched to a gene: 11.

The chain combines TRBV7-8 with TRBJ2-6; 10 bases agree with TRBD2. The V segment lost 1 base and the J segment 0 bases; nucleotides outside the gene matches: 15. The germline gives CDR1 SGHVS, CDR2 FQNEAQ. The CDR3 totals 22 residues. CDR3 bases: TGTGCCAGCAGCTTAGTTCAGGGGGCCCGACTAGCGGGCCCCTCTGGGGCCAACGTCCTGACTTTC. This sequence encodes CASSLVQGARLAGPSGANVLTF.

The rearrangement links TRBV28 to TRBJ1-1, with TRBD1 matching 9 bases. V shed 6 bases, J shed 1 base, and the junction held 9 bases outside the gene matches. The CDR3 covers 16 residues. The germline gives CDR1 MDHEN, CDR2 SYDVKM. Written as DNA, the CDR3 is TGTGCCAGCAGCCCGGGACAGGGTAGGGGGAACACTGAAGCTTTCTTT. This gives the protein CASSPGQGRGNTEAFF.

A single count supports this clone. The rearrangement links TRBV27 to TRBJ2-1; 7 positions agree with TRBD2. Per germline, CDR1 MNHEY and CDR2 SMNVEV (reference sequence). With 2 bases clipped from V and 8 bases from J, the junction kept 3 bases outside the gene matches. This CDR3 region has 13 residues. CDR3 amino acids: CASSLLAADEQFF. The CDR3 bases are TGTGCCAGCAGTTTACTAGCGGCGGATGAGCAGTTCTTC.

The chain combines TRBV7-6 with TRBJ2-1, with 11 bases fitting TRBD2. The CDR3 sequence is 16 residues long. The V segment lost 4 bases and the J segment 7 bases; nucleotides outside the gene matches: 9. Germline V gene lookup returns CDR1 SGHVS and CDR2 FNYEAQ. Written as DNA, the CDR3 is TGTGCCAGCAGCTCGGCTACTAGCGGGGGTTGGAATGAGCAGTTCTTC. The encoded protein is CASSSATSGGWNEQFF.

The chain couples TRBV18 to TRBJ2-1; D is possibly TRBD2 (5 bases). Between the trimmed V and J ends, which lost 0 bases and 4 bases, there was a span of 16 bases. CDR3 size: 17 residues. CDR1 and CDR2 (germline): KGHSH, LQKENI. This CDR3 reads CASSPPSRAGGYNEQFF. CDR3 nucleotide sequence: TGTGCCAGCTCACCACCTTCGCGGGCCGGTGGTTACAATGAGCAGTTCTTC.

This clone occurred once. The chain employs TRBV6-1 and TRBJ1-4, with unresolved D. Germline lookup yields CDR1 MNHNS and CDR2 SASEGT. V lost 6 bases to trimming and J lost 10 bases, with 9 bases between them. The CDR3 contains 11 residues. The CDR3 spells CASRDTGKLFF. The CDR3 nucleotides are TGTGCCAGCAGAGACACCGGAAAACTGTTTTTT.

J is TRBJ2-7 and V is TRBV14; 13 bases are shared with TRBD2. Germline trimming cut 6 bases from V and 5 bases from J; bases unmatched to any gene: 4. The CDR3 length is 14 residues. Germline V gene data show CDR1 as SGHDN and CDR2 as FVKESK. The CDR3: CASRDGLAGDEQYF. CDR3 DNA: TGTGCCAGCAGAGACGGACTAGCGGGGGACGAGCAGTACTTC.

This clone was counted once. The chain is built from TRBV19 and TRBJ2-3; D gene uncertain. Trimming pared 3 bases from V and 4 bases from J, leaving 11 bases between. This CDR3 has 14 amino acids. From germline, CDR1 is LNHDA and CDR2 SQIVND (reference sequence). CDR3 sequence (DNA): TGTGCCAGTAGTATCGGTCTGTTTTCAGATACGCAGTATTTT. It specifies CASSIGLFSDTQYF.

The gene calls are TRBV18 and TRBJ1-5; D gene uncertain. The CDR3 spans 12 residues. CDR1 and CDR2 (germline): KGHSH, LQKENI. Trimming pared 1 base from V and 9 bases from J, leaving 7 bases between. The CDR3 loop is CASSPLLGPQHF. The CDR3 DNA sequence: TGTGCCAGCTCACCACTTCTCGGGCCCCAGCATTTT.